The 16 T cell receptor beta chains below come from one sample, sequenced in a study of cytotoxic CD8 clonotypes in ibrutinib-treated CLL. The assay was immunoSEQ multiplex PCR, and TCRdb's table has in-frame clones only and misses some. The data contain about 200,000 clones, 55% to 85% of them singletons. The source material was PBMCs, sampled after 24 months of ibrutinib treatment. These receptors were obtained from a human donor with chronic lymphocytic leukemia.

The J gene is TRBJ2-3, the V gene TRBV10-1; unclear D gene. The CDR3 has 14 amino acids. Trimming removed 1 base at V and 0 bases at J, with 5 bases between. Germline loops: CDR1 WNHNN, CDR2 SYGVQD (reference sequence). The CDR3 DNA reads TGCGCCAGCAGTGAGTTAGGGAGCACAGATACGCAGTATTTT. Translation: CASSELGSTDTQYF.

A single count supports this clone. The V call is TRBV9, the J call TRBJ2-1, with 10 bases identical to TRBD2. CDR3 length: 17 residues. Unmatched junction bases numbered 10, after V lost 2 bases and J lost 5 bases. The germline gives CDR1 SGDLS, CDR2 YYNGEE. This CDR3 is CASSVVLGLAEDNEQFF. The CDR3 nucleotides read TGTGCCAGCAGCGTGGTGCTAGGACTAGCGGAAGACAATGAGCAGTTCTTC.

As for this clone: At one boundary the junction diverges from the germline segment, which might be a read error. The chain employs TRBV4-2 and TRBJ2-5; D may be TRBD2 (5 bases). Germline values: CDR1 LGHNA, CDR2 YNFKEQ. The CDR3 is 11 residues long. In DNA form, the CDR3 reads TGTGCCAGCAGCCGGAGCGGCCACTTGAACTTC. It translates to CASSRSGHLNF.

The chain combines TRBV5-1 with TRBJ1-1; 8 bases line up with TRBD1. The CDR3 totals 15 residues. After removal of 5 bases from V and 1 base from J, the junction contained 7 bases not matched to a gene. Germline assignment: CDR1 SGHRS and CDR2 YFSETQ. The CDR3 coding sequence is TGCGCCAGCAGAGTTATAGGGACAGGGAACACTGAAGCTTTCTTT. It codes for CASRVIGTGNTEAFF.

The chain links TRBV5-1 to TRBJ2-1; 11 nucleotides match TRBD2. The CDR3 runs to 16 residues. J was trimmed by 8 bases and V by 3 bases; bases with no gene match: 10. Germline V lookup: CDR1 SGHRS, CDR2 YFSETQ. The CDR3 loop is CASSWGTSGVQDEQFF. The CDR3 DNA is TGCGCCAGCAGCTGGGGGACTAGCGGAGTTCAGGATGAGCAGTTCTTC.

CDR3 in DNA: TGTGCCAGCAGCTGGGGGCATGGAAACACCATATATTTT. This gives the protein CASSWGHGNTIYF. The gene calls are TRBV7-9 and TRBJ1-3; tentative D call: TRBD1 (6 bases). Trimming took 4 bases from V and 3 from J, leaving 7 bases between them. CDR1 is SEHNR, CDR2 FQNEAQ, per germline (reference sequence). CDR3 length: 13 residues.

V and J are TRBV7-2 and TRBJ1-1, with 7 bases fitting TRBD1. Germline V gives CDR1 SGHTA, CDR2 FQGNSA. V was pared by 4 bases and J by 6 bases, with 8 bases of the junction left unmatched. CDR3 length: 14 residues. CDR3 DNA sequence: TGTGCCAGCAGCTCTCAAACAGGGGCCGCTGAAGCTTTCTTT. Its protein product is CASSSQTGAAEAFF.

The chain carries TRBV2 and TRBJ2-5, with 11 positions matching TRBD2. Germline V lookup: CDR1 SNHLY, CDR2 FYNNEI. The CDR3 loop spans 13 amino acids. The trim removed 10 bases at V and 4 bases at J, leaving 5 bases unmatched. The CDR3 loop reads CAIRLAGPETQYF. The DNA of the CDR3 is TGTGCCATTAGACTAGCGGGGCCAGAGACCCAGTACTTC.

CDR3 nucleotide sequence: TGCAGCGTCCCCCGGGGGGTGGGTCAACAAGGGAGCGAGCAGTACTTC. It codes for CSVPRGVGQQGSEQYF. This chain links TRBV29-1 with TRBJ2-7; 7 nucleotides agree with TRBD2. After removal of 6 bases from V and 6 bases from J, the junction contained 20 bases not matched to a gene. Looked up from germline, CDR1 is SQVTM and CDR2 is ANQGSEA. This CDR3 has 16 amino acids.

J is TRBJ2-1 and V is TRBV6-5; 9 bases align to TRBD2. Germline-derived CDR1 and CDR2 are MNHEY and SVGAGI. The V and J ends lost 2 bases and 1 base, in that order; junction bases with no gene match: 3. The CDR3 runs 16 residues. CDR3 residues: CASSYGTSRSYNEQFF. In nucleotides, the CDR3 is TGTGCCAGCAGTTACGGGACTAGCCGTTCCTACAATGAGCAGTTCTTC.

The chain is built from TRBV27 and TRBJ2-1, with TRBD2 identical over 7 bases. The CDR3 sequence is 16 residues long. The V segment lost 3 bases and the J segment 8 bases; nucleotides outside the gene matches: 13. CDR1 is MNHEY, CDR2 SMNVEV, per germline (reference sequence). The CDR3 reads CASSLFRAGLNHEQFF. The DNA of the CDR3 is TGTGCCAGCAGTTTGTTTCGAGCGGGATTAAACCATGAGCAGTTCTTC.

With regard to this clone: Other DNA sequences in this specimen translate into the identical CDR3. J is TRBJ2-7 and V is TRBV7-9, with unresolved D. Trimming pared 6 bases from V and 3 bases from J, leaving 9 bases between. This CDR3 has 12 residues. Looked up from germline, CDR1 is SEHNR and CDR2 is FQNEAQ (reference sequence). As DNA, the CDR3 is TGTGCCAGCAGTTTATTAGGCTACGAGCAGTACTTC. This gives the protein CASSLLGYEQYF.

The CDR3 here is CASSWTSLNYGYTF. The CDR3 region has the DNA TGTGCCAGCAGCTGGACATCGCTTAACTATGGCTACACCTTC. The chain joins TRBV7-9 to TRBJ1-2, with D tentatively TRBD1 (5 bases). Trimming removed 4 bases at V and 1 base at J, with 10 bases between. Germline CDR1 SEHNR, CDR2 FQNEAQ (reference sequence). CDR3 length equals 14 residues.

This clone was seen only a few times. J is TRBJ1-2 and V is TRBV7-8; no clear D gene. This CDR3 contains 14 residues. The germline V gene encodes CDR1 SGHVS and CDR2 FQNEAQ. V lost 1 base and J lost 0, with 6 bases in between. The CDR3 here is CASSLGTTNYGYTF. The CDR3 nucleotides read TGTGCCAGCAGCTTAGGGACCACTAACTATGGCTACACCTTC.

The chain couples TRBV7-9 to TRBJ1-3; D may be TRBD1 (6 bases). From germline, CDR1 is SEHNR and CDR2 FQNEAQ (reference sequence). The V and J ends lost 8 bases and 4 bases respectively, with 15 bases between them. The CDR3 spans 14 residues. The CDR3: CASVIGGLGNTIYF. The CDR3 coding sequence is TGTGCCAGCGTCATAGGGGGTTTGGGAAACACCATATATTTT. The variable domain in full, completed from reference TRBV7-9 and TRBJ1-3, reads DTGVSQNPRHKITKRGQNVTFRCDPISEHNRLYWYRQTLGQGPEFLTYFQNEAQLEKSRLLSDRFSAERPKGSFSTLEIQRTEQGDSAMYLCASVIGGLGNTIYFGEGSWLTVV.

The chain links TRBV30 to TRBJ1-1, with a possible D match to TRBD1 (5 bases). The V and J ends lost 2 bases and 1 base respectively, with 14 bases between them. The CDR3 has 15 residues. CDR1 is GTSNPN and CDR2 is SVGIG in the germline V gene (reference sequence). CDR3: CAWSLRGTWNTEAFF. The CDR3 bases are TGTGCCTGGAGTCTCCGGGGGACGTGGAACACTGAAGCTTTCTTT.